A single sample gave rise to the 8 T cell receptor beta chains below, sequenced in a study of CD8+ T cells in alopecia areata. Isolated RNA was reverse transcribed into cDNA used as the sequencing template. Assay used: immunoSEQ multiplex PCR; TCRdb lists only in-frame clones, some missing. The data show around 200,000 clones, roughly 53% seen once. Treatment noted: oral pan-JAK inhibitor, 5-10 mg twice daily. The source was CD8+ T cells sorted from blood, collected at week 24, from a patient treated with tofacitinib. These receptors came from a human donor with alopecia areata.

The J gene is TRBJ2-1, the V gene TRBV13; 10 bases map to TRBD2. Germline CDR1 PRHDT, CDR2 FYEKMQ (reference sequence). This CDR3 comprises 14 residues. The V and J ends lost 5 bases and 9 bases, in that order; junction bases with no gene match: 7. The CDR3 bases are TGTGCCAGCAGCATAGCGGGGGGCCGCTTTGAGCAGTTCTTC. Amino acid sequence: CASSIAGGRFEQFF. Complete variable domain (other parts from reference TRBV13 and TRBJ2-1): AAGVIQSPRHLIKEKRETATLKCYPIPRHDTVYWYQQGPGQDPQFLISFYEKMQSDKGSIPDRFSAQQFSDYHSELNMSSLELGDSALYFCASSIAGGRFEQFFGPGTRLTVL.

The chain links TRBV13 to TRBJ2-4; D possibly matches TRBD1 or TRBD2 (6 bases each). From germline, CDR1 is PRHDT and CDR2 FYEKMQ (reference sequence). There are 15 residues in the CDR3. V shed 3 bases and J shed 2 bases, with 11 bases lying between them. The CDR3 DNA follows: TGTGCCAGCAGCTTGGGGCGGGACACCAAAAACATTCAGTACTTC. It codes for CASSLGRDTKNIQYF. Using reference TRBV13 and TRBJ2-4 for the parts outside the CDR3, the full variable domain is AAGVIQSPRHLIKEKRETATLKCYPIPRHDTVYWYQQGPGQDPQFLISFYEKMQSDKGSIPDRFSAQQFSDYHSELNMSSLELGDSALYFCASSLGRDTKNIQYFGAGTRLSVL.

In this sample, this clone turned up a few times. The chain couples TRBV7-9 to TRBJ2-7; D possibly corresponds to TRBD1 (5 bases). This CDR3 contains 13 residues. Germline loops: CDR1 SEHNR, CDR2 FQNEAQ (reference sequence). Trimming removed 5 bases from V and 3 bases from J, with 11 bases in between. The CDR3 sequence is CASSPPDSYEQYF. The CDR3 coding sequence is TGTGCCAGCAGCCCCCCAGACAGCTACGAGCAGTACTTC.

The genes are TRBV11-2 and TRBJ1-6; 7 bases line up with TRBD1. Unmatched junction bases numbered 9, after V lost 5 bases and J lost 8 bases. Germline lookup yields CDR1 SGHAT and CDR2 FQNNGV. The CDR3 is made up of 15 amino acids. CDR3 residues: CASSPPRTGDSPLHF. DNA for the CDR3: TGTGCCAGCAGCCCCCCCCGGACAGGTGATTCACCCCTCCACTTT. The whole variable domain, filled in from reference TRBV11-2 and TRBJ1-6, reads EAGVAQSPRYKIIEKRQSVAFWCNPISGHATLYWYQQILGQGPKLLIQFQNNGVVDDSQLPKDRFSAERLKGVDSTLKIQPAKLEDSAVYLCASSPPRTGDSPLHFGNGTRLTVT.

The CDR3 is CASSYGQNYGYTF. For the CDR3, the DNA is TGTGCCAGCAGTTACGGACAGAACTATGGCTACACCTTC. The V and J genes are TRBV6-5 and TRBJ1-2, with D maybe TRBD1 (6 bases). Germline V gene data show CDR1 as MNHEY and CDR2 as SVGAGI. This CDR3 contains 13 residues. Trimming left V 2 bases short and J 2 bases short, with 6 bases between.

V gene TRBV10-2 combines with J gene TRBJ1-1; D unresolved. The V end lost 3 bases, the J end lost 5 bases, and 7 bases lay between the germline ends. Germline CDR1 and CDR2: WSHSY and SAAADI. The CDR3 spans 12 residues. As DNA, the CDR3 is TGCGCCAGCAGTGAACCCGGGACTGAAGCTTTCTTT. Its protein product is CASSEPGTEAFF.

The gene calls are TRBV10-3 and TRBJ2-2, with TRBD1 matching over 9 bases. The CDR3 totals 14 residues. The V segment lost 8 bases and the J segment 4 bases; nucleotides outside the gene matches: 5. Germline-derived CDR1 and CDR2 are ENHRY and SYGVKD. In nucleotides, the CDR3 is TGTGCCATCTGGACAGGGGATGGCACCGGGGAGCTGTTTTTT. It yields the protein CAIWTGDGTGELFF.

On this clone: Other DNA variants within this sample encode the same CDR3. The DNA of the CDR3 is TGTGCCAGCAGCGTAGATATGCAAGAGACCCAGTACTTC. It specifies CASSVDMQETQYF. The rearrangement joins TRBV9 to TRBJ2-5; no firm D call. CDR1 SGDLS and CDR2 YYNGEE come from the germline V gene. Trimming took 0 bases from V and 2 from J, leaving 5 bases between them. There are 13 residues in the CDR3.